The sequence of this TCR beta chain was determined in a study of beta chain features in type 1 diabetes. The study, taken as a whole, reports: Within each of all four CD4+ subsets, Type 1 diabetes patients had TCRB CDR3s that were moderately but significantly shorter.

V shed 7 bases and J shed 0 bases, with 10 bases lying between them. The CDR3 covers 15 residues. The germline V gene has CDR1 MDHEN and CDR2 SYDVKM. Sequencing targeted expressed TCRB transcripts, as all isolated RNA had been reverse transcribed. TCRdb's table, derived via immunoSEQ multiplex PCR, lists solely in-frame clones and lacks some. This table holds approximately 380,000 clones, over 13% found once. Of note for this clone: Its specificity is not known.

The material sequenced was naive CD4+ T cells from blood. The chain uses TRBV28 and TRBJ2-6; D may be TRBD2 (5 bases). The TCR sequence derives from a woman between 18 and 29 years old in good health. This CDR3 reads CASKSRASGANVLTF. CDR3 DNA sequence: TGTGCCAGCAAGTCGAGGGCCTCTGGGGCCAACGTCCTGACTTTC.